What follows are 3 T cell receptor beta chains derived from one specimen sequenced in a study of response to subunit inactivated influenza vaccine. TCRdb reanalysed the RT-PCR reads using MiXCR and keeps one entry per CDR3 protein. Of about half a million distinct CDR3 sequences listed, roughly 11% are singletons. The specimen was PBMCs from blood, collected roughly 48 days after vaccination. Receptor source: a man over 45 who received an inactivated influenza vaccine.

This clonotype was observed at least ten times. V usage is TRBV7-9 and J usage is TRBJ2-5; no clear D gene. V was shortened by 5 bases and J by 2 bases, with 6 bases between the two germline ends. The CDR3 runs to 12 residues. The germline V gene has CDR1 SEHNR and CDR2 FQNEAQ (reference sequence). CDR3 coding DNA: TGTGCCAGCAGCCCGTCTCAAGAGACCCAGTACTTC. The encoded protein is CASSPSQETQYF.

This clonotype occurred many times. The CDR3 DNA is TGCAGCGTTGGGATAAGCGGGACCCAGTACTTC. Amino acid sequence: CSVGISGTQYF. The chain employs TRBV29-1 and TRBJ2-5; maybe TRBD2 (5 bases). Germline loops: CDR1 SQVTM, CDR2 ANQGSEA. V lost 4 bases to trimming and J lost 7 bases, with 10 bases between them. The CDR3 length is 11 residues. Looking up the rest from reference TRBV29-1 and TRBJ2-5 gives the full variable domain: SAVISQKPSRDICQRGTSLTIQCQVDSQVTMMFWYRQQPGQSLTLIATANQGSEATYESGFVIDKFPISRPNLTFSTLTVSNMSPEDSSIYLCSVGISGTQYFGPGTRLLVL.

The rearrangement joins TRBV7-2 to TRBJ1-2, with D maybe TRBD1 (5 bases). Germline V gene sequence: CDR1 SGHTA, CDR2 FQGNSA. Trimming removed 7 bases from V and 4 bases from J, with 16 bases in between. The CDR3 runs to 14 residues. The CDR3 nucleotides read TGTGCCAGCACCCCTTCCGGGGGAAGCTATGGCTACACCTTC. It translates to CASTPSGGSYGYTF.